This T cell receptor beta chain emerged from a study of cytomegalovirus exposure and HLA in healthy donors. V lost 3 bases and J 5 bases, leaving 10 bases between the germline ends. This CDR3 comprises 13 residues. Germline V gene sequence: CDR1 SGHTA, CDR2 FQGNSA. Study-level findings and limits: As confirmed in vitro, a few CMV-associated chains were specific for CMV antigens.

13 Jbeta primers and 60 Vbeta primers were used for the PCR. TCRdb's copy holds only in-frame clones and misses some; the assay was immunoSEQ multiplex PCR. The profile shows approximately 110,000 clones, approximately 70% of them singletons. A remark on this clone: Its antigen remains unknown.

Sequenced: PBMCs. The origin of this receptor is a man aged 35 to 55 in good health and CMV-seropositive. V gene TRBV7-2 combines with J gene TRBJ2-5; perhaps TRBD1 as D (5 bases). CDR3 nucleotide sequence: TGTGCCAGCAGCTTTCAGGGTGGGGAGACCCAGTACTTC. This gives the protein CASSFQGGETQYF. Variable domain in full (rest from reference TRBV7-2 and TRBJ2-5): GAGVSQSPSNKVTEKGKDVELRCDPISGHTALYWYRQSLGQGLEFLIYFQGNSAPDKSGLPSDRFSAERTGGSVSTLTIQRTQQEDSAVYLCASSFQGGETQYFGPGTRLLVL.